This paragraph reports one TCR beta chain. The CDR3 has 13 amino acids. Trimming cost V 5 bases and J 4 bases, with 12 bases left between them. Germline V lookup: CDR1 MNHNS, CDR2 SASEGT. As for treatment: randomized to nivolumab then ipilimumab (arm A) or the reverse (arm B). None of the patients previously received DNA-damaging chemotherapy. PBMC sorting kept live CD3+CD8+ cells without CD19 or CD56. These data are taken from a study of sequential checkpoint blockade in melanoma. Study in general: Randomization was 1:1 between first-line nivolumab→ipilimumab and ipilimumab→nivolumab. Maintenance nivolumab came after either treatment sequence.

TCRdb's copy holds only in-frame clones and misses some; the assay was immunoSEQ multiplex PCR. The table shows about 27,000 clones, with roughly 80% occurring only once. This TCR was recovered from a human donor with melanoma. This specimen consisted of CD8+ T cells sorted from blood (inferred from file names), obtained from a patient given nivolumab and ipilimumab in sequence. The chain is built from TRBV6-1 and TRBJ2-7; maybe TRBD1 (6 bases). This CDR3 reads CASSPGHEYEQYF. CDR3 bases: TGTGCCAGCAGTCCGGGACACGAATACGAGCAGTACTTC.